The rows below give T cell receptor beta chains drawn from one sample of a study of CD8+CD57+ T cells in acquired aplastic anemia. MiXCR, applied by TCRdb to the reads, yields one record per CDR3 protein. The sample lists a few hundred thousand distinct CDR3 sequences; over 55% were seen once. Sequenced sample: sorted CD4+, CD8+, or CD8+CD57+ T cells (not recorded which) from PBMCs. These receptors were obtained from a human donor in good health. The CDR3 runs from the conserved cysteine through the conserved F or W. Each record gives: J gene, D gene, V gene, CDR3 length, clone size, CDR3 DNA, CDR3 protein. The D gene is left open where the match is weak. Not all rows give a size; the values are once, few, many and, for expanded clones, a class.

j_call: TRBJ1-1; d_call: TRBD1; v_call: TRBV6-5; cdr3_length: 12; clone_size: -; cdr3_nt: TGTGCCAGCACAACAGGGGGCTCTGAAGCTTTCTTT; cdr3_aa: CASTTGGSEAFF
j_call: TRBJ2-2; d_call: -; v_call: TRBV10-1; cdr3_length: 13; clone_size: many; cdr3_nt: TGCGCCAGCAGTGAAAGGGCCCACGGGGAGCTGTTTTTT; cdr3_aa: CASSERAHGELFF
j_call: TRBJ2-1; d_call: TRBD1; v_call: TRBV7-3; cdr3_length: 15; clone_size: few; cdr3_nt: TGTGCCAGCAGCCCCACAGGGGGCAGTAACAATGAGCAGTTCTTC; cdr3_aa: CASSPTGGSNNEQFF
j_call: TRBJ2-7; d_call: -; v_call: TRBV11-3; cdr3_length: 13; clone_size: -; cdr3_nt: TGTGCCAGCAGCTTAGGCACTGGCGGCGATCAGTACTTC; cdr3_aa: CASSLGTGGDQYF
j_call: TRBJ1-1; d_call: TRBD1; v_call: TRBV7-8; cdr3_length: 14; clone_size: once; cdr3_nt: TGTGCCAGCAGTCTGACAGGGGGCCGAACTGAAGCTTTCTTT; cdr3_aa: CASSLTGGRTEAFF
j_call: TRBJ1-2; d_call: -; v_call: TRBV5-4; cdr3_length: 15; clone_size: -; cdr3_nt: TGTGCCAGCAGCAAGAAGGGGACTTCTGGCTATGGCTACACCTTC; cdr3_aa: CASSKKGTSGYGYTF
j_call: TRBJ2-1; d_call: -; v_call: TRBV7-9; cdr3_length: 15; clone_size: -; cdr3_nt: TGTGCCAGCAGCTTTGGGTCGGTGAGCTATAATGAGCAGATCTTC; cdr3_aa: CASSFGSVSYNEQIF
j_call: TRBJ1-4; d_call: TRBD1; v_call: TRBV19; cdr3_length: 15; clone_size: -; cdr3_nt: TGTGCCAGTAGTACCCCGGGGACAGGGTCTGAAAAACTGTTTTTT; cdr3_aa: CASSTPGTGSEKLFF
j_call: TRBJ2-7; d_call: -; v_call: TRBV7-2; cdr3_length: 15; clone_size: -; cdr3_nt: TGTGCCAGCAGCCCAGTTAGCCTGACCCCCTACGAGCAGTACTTC; cdr3_aa: CASSPVSLTPYEQYF
j_call: TRBJ1-5; d_call: -; v_call: TRBV9; cdr3_length: 13; clone_size: few; cdr3_nt: TGTGCCAGCAGCCCTCGAGGGAATCAGCCCCAGCATTTT; cdr3_aa: CASSPRGNQPQHF
j_call: TRBJ2-6; d_call: TRBD2; v_call: TRBV2; cdr3_length: 17; clone_size: -; cdr3_nt: TGTGCCAGCAGTGGTGATAGCGGGGGCTCTGGGGCCAACGTCCTGACTTTC; cdr3_aa: CASSGDSGGSGANVLTF
j_call: TRBJ1-6; d_call: -; v_call: TRBV9; cdr3_length: 13; clone_size: -; cdr3_nt: TGTGCCAGCAGCGTAGAGGGGGATTCGGCCCTCCACTTT; cdr3_aa: CASSVEGDSALHF
j_call: TRBJ2-3; d_call: TRBD2; v_call: TRBV10-3; cdr3_length: 15; clone_size: -; cdr3_nt: TGTGCCACCAGTGACTCGAGCGGGGGAATAGGTACGCAGTATTTT; cdr3_aa: CATSDSSGGIGTQYF
j_call: TRBJ2-1; d_call: -; v_call: TRBV9; cdr3_length: 15; clone_size: -; cdr3_nt: TGTGCCAGCAGCGTACAGGAGGGACCTTACAATGAGCAGTTCTTC; cdr3_aa: CASSVQEGPYNEQFF
j_call: TRBJ2-3; d_call: -; v_call: TRBV20-1; cdr3_length: 15; clone_size: many; cdr3_nt: TGCAGTGCTAGAGAAATTGGCGAGTGGGCAGATACGCAGTATTTT; cdr3_aa: CSAREIGEWADTQYF
j_call: TRBJ2-7; d_call: TRBD1; v_call: TRBV6-2/TRBV6-3; cdr3_length: 13; clone_size: many; cdr3_nt: TGTGCCAGCAGTTGGGACAGTTCCTACGAGCAGTACTTC; cdr3_aa: CASSWDSSYEQYF
j_call: TRBJ2-5; d_call: -; v_call: TRBV9; cdr3_length: 12; clone_size: -; cdr3_nt: TGTGCCAGCGAGAAGGGGTCGGAGACCCAGTACTTC; cdr3_aa: CASEKGSETQYF